A selection of T cell receptor beta chains follows, all from one sample in a study of T-cell reconstitution after alpha-beta-depleted transplantation in children. Using its own MiXCR run on the PCR reads, TCRdb lists one record per CDR3 protein. The repertoire holds over 85,000 distinct CDR3 sequences, approximately 8% seen once, with 16% in the top ten. The material was PBMCs, obtained before TCRalphabeta/CD19-depleted stem cell transplant. The receptors here all came from a boy between 2 and 10 years old with acute lymphoblastic leukemia, due to receive a stem cell transplant. Both conserved end residues are part of each CDR3. D genes are given only for firm matches. Where a row states a size, it is once, few, many or the class of an expanded clone; other rows omit it.

>TRBV11-3|many|TRBD2|TRBJ2-1
TGTGCCAGCAGCCAACCAGGGCTAGCGGGGGGGCCGAGCTCCTACAATGAGCAGTTCTTC
CASSQPGLAGGPSSYNEQFF
>TRBV7-2|NA|NA|TRBJ2-3
TGTGCCAGCAGCGTTCCCGCCGCGGGGGCGGATACGCAGTATTTT
CASSVPAAGADTQYF
>TRBV4-1|many|NA|TRBJ2-1
TGCGCCAGCAGCCGGGTATTCCTTGAGGGGGGGCGGAATGAGCAGTTCTTC
CASSRVFLEGGRNEQFF
>TRBV7-3|NA|NA|TRBJ1-5
TGTGCCAGCAGGCACATCAATCAGCCCCAGCATTTT
CASRHINQPQHF
>TRBV6-1|NA|NA|TRBJ1-6
TGTGCCAGCAGGCCAATTGCAGGACGGAAGAATTCACCCCTCCACTTT
CASRPIAGRKNSPLHF
>TRBV6-5|many|NA|TRBJ1-1
TGTGCCAGCAGGACAGGAGCAAACACTGAAGCTTTCTTT
CASRTGANTEAFF
>TRBV7-2|NA|NA|TRBJ2-7
TGTGCCAGCAGCTTAGTGGAAGGCGCCTACGAGCAGTACTTC
CASSLVEGAYEQYF
>TRBV19|few|NA|TRBJ2-1
TGTGCCAGTAGTATACAGGAGAGCTCCTACAATGAGCAGTTCTTC
CASSIQESSYNEQFF
>TRBV4-2|many|TRBD2|TRBJ2-4
TGTGCCAGCAGCCAAGGGACTAGCGGGGGGAAAAACATTCAGTACTTC
CASSQGTSGGKNIQYF
>TRBV4-3|many|NA|TRBJ1-1
TGCGCCAGCAGCCAAGAAAAGAGGAGATTCATGAACACTGAAGCTTTCTTT
CASSQEKRRFMNTEAFF
>TRBV6-2/TRBV6-3|many|NA|TRBJ2-2
TGTGCCAGCAGTTGGGGAGACACCGGGGAGCTGTTTTTT
CASSWGDTGELFF
>TRBV27|many|NA|TRBJ2-3
TGTGCCAGCAGTTTTAGCGACAGCACAGATACGCAGTATTTT
CASSFSDSTDTQYF
>TRBV29-1|many|TRBD1|TRBJ1-1
TGCAGCGTCAAAGACAGGGGGCAGGGCACTGAAGCTTTCTTT
CSVKDRGQGTEAFF
>TRBV20-1|few|NA|TRBJ1-1
TGCAGTGCCCGGAGGGACCTCCAAATGAACACTGAAGCTTTCTTT
CSARRDLQMNTEAFF
>TRBV3-1|few|NA|TRBJ1-6
TGTGCCAGCAGCCAAGATTCAGGCAGTTTTTCACCCCTCCACTTT
CASSQDSGSFSPLHF
>TRBV3-1|few|NA|TRBJ2-4
TGTGCCAGCAGCCCATACGGAAACATTCAGTACTTC
CASSPYGNIQYF
>TRBV12-3/TRBV12-4|many|NA|TRBJ1-2
TGTGCCAGCAGTTCCAACAGAGCTAACTATGGCTACACCTTC
CASSSNRANYGYTF
>TRBV11-1|many|NA|TRBJ1-6
TGTGCCAGCAGCCTCGCCAGCCTTTATAATTCACCCCTCCACTTT
CASSLASLYNSPLHF
>TRBV7-2|NA|NA|TRBJ1-3
TGTGCCAGCAGCCCCCAGGGAAGCCTTGGAAACACCATATATTTT
CASSPQGSLGNTIYF
>TRBV12-3/TRBV12-4|NA|TRBD1|TRBJ1-2
TGTGCCAGCAGTCCCCGGACAGGGCTTGGCTACACCTTC
CASSPRTGLGYTF
>TRBV20-1|many|NA|TRBJ1-6
TGCAGTGCTACCCCATTAGGCAATTCACCCCTCCACTTT
CSATPLGNSPLHF
>TRBV5-1|many|TRBD1|TRBJ1-4
TGCGCCAGCAGCCCTCCGGAGACAGGGGGCTATAATGAAAAACTGTTTTTT
CASSPPETGGYNEKLFF
>TRBV5-6|many|NA|TRBJ1-1
TGTGCCAGCAGCCCCCGGAGAACAGTTGAAGCTTTCTTT
CASSPRRTVEAFF
>TRBV9|few|NA|TRBJ1-6
TGTGCCAGCAGCGTAGACTCTCGCTCACCCCTCCACTTT
CASSVDSRSPLHF
>TRBV9|many|NA|TRBJ2-3
TGTGCCAGCGGTGGGCGGGTCACAGATACGCAGTATTTT
CASGGRVTDTQYF
>TRBV9|NA|NA|TRBJ2-2
TGTGCCAGCAGCTTCGGCGGGGACGCGAACACCGGGGAGCTGTTTTTT
CASSFGGDANTGELFF
>TRBV3-1|few|NA|TRBJ2-7
TGTGCCAGCAGCCGGGGGGACAGCTTCGAGCAGTACTTC
CASSRGDSFEQYF
>TRBV12-3/TRBV12-4|many|TRBD1|TRBJ2-3
TGTGCCAGCACCACGACGGACAGGGACACAGATACGCAGTATTTT
CASTTTDRDTDTQYF
>TRBV6-1|NA|NA|TRBJ2-1
TGTGCCAGCAGCCCCCCAGGGCTGGTCAATGAGCAGTTCTTC
CASSPPGLVNEQFF
>TRBV4-1|few|TRBD1|TRBJ2-2
TGCGCCAGCAGCCCCCTGGGACAGACTGACGCGAACACCGGGGAGCTGTTTTTT
CASSPLGQTDANTGELFF
>TRBV24-1|many|NA|TRBJ2-3
TGTGCCACCAGCGAGGGACGTGTGGCAGATACGCAGTATTTT
CATSEGRVADTQYF
>TRBV6-2/TRBV6-3|NA|NA|TRBJ1-5
TGTGCCAGCAGTTACGGGGGGGTTTTGTCTCAGCCCCAGCATTTT
CASSYGGVLSQPQHF
>TRBV3-1|few|TRBD2|TRBJ2-1
TGTGCCAGCAGCCAAGAGGGTTACGGGGGGAACAATGAGCAGTTCTTC
CASSQEGYGGNNEQFF
>TRBV5-1|NA|NA|TRBJ1-5
TGCGCCAGCAGCTTGGGCGGGAGCCAGCCCCAGCATTTT
CASSLGGSQPQHF
>TRBV5-1|few|NA|TRBJ1-1
TGCGCCAGCAGCTTGGACCAGATGCGCGCTTTCTTT
CASSLDQMRAFF
>TRBV5-1|many|NA|TRBJ1-1
TGCGCCAGCAGCTTGTTAGGAGGTAACACTGAAGCTTTCTTT
CASSLLGGNTEAFF
>TRBV2|many|TRBD2|TRBJ2-2
TGTGCCAGCAGTGAAGCGCATACTAGCGGGGGCGGCGGGGAGCTGTTTTTT
CASSEAHTSGGGGELFF
>TRBV3-1|NA|NA|TRBJ2-7
TGTGCCAGCAGCCAAGACAGGGTTTCCTACGAGCAGTACTTC
CASSQDRVSYEQYF
>TRBV2|few|NA|TRBJ1-3
TGTGCCAGCAGTGAATGGGGGCGAACGGGCGTGGGCTCTGGAAACACCATATATTTT
CASSEWGRTGVGSGNTIYF
>TRBV7-2|NA|NA|TRBJ2-7
TGTGCCAGCAGCCGGACCCCGCCCGAGCAGTACTTC
CASSRTPPEQYF
>TRBV28|NA|NA|TRBJ1-5
TGTGCCAGCAGTTTACCAGGGGGCAATCAGCCCCAGCATTTT
CASSLPGGNQPQHF
>TRBV7-2|many|TRBD1|TRBJ2-5
TGTGCCAGCAGCCTACCCACAGGGGGCAAGGGGGAGACCCAGTACTTC
CASSLPTGGKGETQYF
>TRBV4-2|NA|TRBD1|TRBJ1-5
TGTGCCAGCAGCCAATTCGACAGGGTAGCCAATCAGCCCCAGCATTTT
CASSQFDRVANQPQHF
>TRBV7-9|many|NA|TRBJ2-1
TGTGCCAGCAGCTTAGCCGGACCCGAGCAGTTCTTC
CASSLAGPEQFF
>TRBV4-1|NA|TRBD1|TRBJ1-2
TGCGCCAGCAGCCAAGCACCGGACAGGGAGATCTATGGCTACACCTTC
CASSQAPDREIYGYTF
>TRBV7-2|many|NA|TRBJ2-7
TGTGCCAGCAAGAATTCCGGAACAGGCCTCTACGAGCAGTACTTC
CASKNSGTGLYEQYF
>TRBV5-1|few|NA|TRBJ1-1
TGCGCCAGCAGCAGGAGGTACAGGGACGCTGAAGCTTTCTTT
CASSRRYRDAEAFF
>TRBV5-5|many|NA|TRBJ1-5
TGTGCCAGCAGCTTGCAGGATCAGCCCCAGCATTTT
CASSLQDQPQHF